This T cell receptor (beta chain) comes out of a study of CD8+ T cells in alopecia areata. Treatment of the sample: oral pan-JAK inhibitor, 5-10 mg twice daily. Extraction and reverse transcription of RNA yielded cDNA as the sequencing template. Assay used: immunoSEQ multiplex PCR; TCRdb lists only in-frame clones, some missing. The sample lists about 160,000 clones; roughly 65% were seen once. Germline CDR1 is SQVTM and CDR2 is ANQGSEA. The V gene end was trimmed by 4 bases and the J gene end by 13 bases; junction bases not matched to a gene: 9. CDR3 length: 13 amino acids. The origin of this receptor is a human donor with alopecia areata. The sequences come from CD4+ T cells sorted from blood, collected at week 4, from a patient treated with tofacitinib. This sequence joins TRBV29-1 and TRBJ1-6; 8 positions agree with TRBD1. This CDR3 reads CSVASGGAGPLHF. CDR3 coding DNA: TGCAGCGTTGCATCAGGGGGCGCGGGGCCCCTCCACTTT.